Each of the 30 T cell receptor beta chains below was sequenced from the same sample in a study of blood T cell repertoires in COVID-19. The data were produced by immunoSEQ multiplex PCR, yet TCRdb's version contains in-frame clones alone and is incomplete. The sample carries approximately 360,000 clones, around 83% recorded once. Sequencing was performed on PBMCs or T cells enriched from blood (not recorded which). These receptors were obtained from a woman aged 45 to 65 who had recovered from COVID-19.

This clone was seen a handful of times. The CDR3 here is CASSLGVWQGMNTEAFF. In DNA form, the CDR3 reads TGCGCCAGCAGCTTGGGGGTTTGGCAGGGTATGAACACTGAAGCTTTCTTT. V gene TRBV5-1 combines with J gene TRBJ1-1, with D possibly being TRBD1 (5 bases). V lost 0 bases and J 0 bases, leaving 15 bases between the germline ends. The length of the CDR3 is 17 residues. Per the germline V gene, CDR1 is SGHRS and CDR2 is YFSETQ.

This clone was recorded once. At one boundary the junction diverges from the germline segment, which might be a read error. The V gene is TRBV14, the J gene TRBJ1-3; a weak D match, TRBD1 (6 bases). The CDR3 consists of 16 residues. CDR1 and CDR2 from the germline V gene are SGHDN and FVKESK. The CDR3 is CASRLRDIVRGYTIYF. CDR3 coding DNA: TGTGCCAGCAGACTCCGGGACATCGTTCGTGGATACACCATATATTTT.

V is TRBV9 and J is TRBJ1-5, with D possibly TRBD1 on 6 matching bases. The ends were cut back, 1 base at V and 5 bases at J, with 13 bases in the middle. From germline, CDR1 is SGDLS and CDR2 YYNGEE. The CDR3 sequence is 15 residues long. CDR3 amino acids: CASSVSGEMYQPQHF. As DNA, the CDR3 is TGTGCCAGCAGCGTATCAGGGGAGATGTATCAGCCCCAGCATTTT.

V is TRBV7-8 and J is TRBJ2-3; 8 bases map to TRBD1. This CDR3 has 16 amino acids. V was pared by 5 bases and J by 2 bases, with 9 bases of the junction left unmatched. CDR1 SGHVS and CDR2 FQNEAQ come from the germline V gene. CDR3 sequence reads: CASSPRPTGATDTQYF. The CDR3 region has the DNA TGTGCCAGCAGCCCTAGGCCGACAGGGGCCACAGATACGCAGTATTTT.

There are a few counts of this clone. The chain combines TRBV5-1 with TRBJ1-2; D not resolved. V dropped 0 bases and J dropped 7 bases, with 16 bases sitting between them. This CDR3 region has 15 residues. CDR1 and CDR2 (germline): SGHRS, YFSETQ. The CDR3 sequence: CASSLEVGSPSGYTF. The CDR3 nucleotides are TGCGCCAGCAGCTTGGAAGTGGGGAGTCCAAGTGGCTACACCTTC.

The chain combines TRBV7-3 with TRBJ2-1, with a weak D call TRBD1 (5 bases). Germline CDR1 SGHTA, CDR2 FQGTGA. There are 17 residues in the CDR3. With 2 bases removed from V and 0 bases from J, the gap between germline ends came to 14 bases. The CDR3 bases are TGTGCCAGCAGCTTAGGGTGGGGCTCGAGCTCCTACAATGAGCAGTTCTTC. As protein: CASSLGWGSSSYNEQFF. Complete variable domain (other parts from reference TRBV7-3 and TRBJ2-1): GAGVSQTPSNKVTEKGKYVELRCDPISGHTALYWYRQSLGQGPEFLIYFQGTGAADDSGLPNDRFFAVRPEGSVSTLKIQRTERGDSAVYLCASSLGWGSSSYNEQFFGPGTRLTVL.

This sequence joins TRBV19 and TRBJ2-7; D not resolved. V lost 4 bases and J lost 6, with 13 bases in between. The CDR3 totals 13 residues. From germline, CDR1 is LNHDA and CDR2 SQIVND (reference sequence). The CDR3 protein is CASSTYLVSEQYF. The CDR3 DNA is TGTGCCAGTAGTACCTATCTGGTGTCCGAGCAGTACTTC.

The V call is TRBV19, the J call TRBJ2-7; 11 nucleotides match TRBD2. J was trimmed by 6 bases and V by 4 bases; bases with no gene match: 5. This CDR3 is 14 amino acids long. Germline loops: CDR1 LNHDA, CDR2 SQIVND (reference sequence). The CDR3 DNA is TGTGCCAGTAGTACTCTAGCGGGAGGTTTCGAGCAGTACTTC. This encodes CASSTLAGGFEQYF.

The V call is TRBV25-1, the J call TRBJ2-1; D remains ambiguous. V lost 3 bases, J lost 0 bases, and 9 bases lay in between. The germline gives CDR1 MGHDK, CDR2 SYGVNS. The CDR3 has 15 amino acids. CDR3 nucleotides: TGTGCCAGCAGTGACTCCGGTAGCTCCTACAATGAGCAGTTCTTC. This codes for CASSDSGSSYNEQFF.

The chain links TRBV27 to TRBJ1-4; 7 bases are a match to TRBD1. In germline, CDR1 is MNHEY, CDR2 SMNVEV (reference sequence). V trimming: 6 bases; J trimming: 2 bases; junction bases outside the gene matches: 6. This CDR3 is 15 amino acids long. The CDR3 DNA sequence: TGTGCCAGCAGACAGGGGAGGCAGACTAATGAAAAACTGTTTTTT. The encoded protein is CASRQGRQTNEKLFF.

CDR3 sequence reads: CASRPSGGSTYEQYF. CDR3 DNA sequence: TGTGCCAGCAGACCTAGCGGGGGGTCGACCTACGAGCAGTACTTC. The chain has TRBV27 and TRBJ2-7; 11 positions match TRBD2. The CDR3 totals 15 residues. Germline V CDR1 and CDR2: MNHEY, SMNVEV (reference sequence). With V trimmed by 6 bases and J by 2 bases, 6 bases remained unmatched.

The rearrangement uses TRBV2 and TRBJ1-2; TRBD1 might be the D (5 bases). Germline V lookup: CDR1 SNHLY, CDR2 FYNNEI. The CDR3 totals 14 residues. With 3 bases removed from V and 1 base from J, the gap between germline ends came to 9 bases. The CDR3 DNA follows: TGTGCCAGCAGTGAGCGCAGGGATAACTATGGCTACACCTTC. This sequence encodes CASSERRDNYGYTF.

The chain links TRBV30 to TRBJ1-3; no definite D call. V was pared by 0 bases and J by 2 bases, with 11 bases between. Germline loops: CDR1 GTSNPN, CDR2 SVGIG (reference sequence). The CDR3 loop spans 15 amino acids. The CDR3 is CAWSVPGVAGNTIYF. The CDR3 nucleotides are TGTGCCTGGAGTGTACCTGGAGTCGCTGGAAACACCATATATTTT. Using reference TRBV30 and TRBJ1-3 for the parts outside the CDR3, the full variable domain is SQTIHQWPATLVQPVGSPLSLECTVEGTSNPNLYWYRQAAGRGLQLLFYSVGIGQISSEVPQNLSASRPQDRQFILSSKKLLLSDSGFYLCAWSVPGVAGNTIYFGEGSWLTVV.

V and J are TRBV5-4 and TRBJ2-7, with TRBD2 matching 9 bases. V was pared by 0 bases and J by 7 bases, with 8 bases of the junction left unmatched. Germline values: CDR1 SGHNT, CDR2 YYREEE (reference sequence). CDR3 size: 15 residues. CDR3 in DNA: TGTGCCAGCAGCTTGGGGACTAGCGCCGCGAGAGAGCAGTACTTC. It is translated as CASSLGTSAAREQYF.

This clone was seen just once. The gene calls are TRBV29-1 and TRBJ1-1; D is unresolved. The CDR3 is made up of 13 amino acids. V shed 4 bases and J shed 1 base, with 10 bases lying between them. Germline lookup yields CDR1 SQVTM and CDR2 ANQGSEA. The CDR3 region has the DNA TGCAGCGTTGGGGAGGCGGGGAACACTGAAGCTTTCTTT. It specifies CSVGEAGNTEAFF.

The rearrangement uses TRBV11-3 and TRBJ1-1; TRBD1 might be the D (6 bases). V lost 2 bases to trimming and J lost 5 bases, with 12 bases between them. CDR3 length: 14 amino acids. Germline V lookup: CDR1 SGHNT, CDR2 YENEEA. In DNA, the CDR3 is TGTGCCAGCAGCTTATCAGGGGCTTGGACTGAAGCTTTCTTT. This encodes CASSLSGAWTEAFF.

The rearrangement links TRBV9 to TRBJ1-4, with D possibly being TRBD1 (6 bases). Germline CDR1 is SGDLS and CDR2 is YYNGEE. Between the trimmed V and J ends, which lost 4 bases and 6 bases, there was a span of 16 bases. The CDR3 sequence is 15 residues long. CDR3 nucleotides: TGTGCCAGCAGCCATGATGGGGCAGGGGATGAAAAACTGTTTTTT. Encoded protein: CASSHDGAGDEKLFF.

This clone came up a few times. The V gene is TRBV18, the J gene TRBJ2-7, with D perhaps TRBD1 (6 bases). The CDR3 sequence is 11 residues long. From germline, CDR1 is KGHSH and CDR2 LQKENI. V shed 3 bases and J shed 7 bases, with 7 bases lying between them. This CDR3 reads CASSPDREQYF. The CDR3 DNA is TGTGCCAGCTCACCTGACAGGGAGCAGTACTTC.

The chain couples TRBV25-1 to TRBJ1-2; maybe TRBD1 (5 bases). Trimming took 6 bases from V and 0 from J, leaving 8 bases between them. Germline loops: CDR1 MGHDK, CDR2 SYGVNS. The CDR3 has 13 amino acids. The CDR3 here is CASSQQANYGYTF. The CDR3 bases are TGTGCCAGCAGCCAACAGGCTAACTATGGCTACACCTTC.

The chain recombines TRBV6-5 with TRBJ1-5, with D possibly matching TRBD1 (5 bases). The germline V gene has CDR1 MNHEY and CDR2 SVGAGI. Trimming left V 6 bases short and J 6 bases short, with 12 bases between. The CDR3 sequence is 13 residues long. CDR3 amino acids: CASSTGMGQPQHF. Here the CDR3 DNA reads TGTGCCAGCAGCACAGGAATGGGTCAGCCCCAGCATTTT.

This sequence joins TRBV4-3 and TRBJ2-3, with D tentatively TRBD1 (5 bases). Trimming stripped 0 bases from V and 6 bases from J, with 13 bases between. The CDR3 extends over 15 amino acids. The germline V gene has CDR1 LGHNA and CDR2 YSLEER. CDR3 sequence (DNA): TGCGCCAGCAGCCAAGAGGGTAGGGGCGAGGATACGCAGTATTTT. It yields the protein CASSQEGRGEDTQYF.

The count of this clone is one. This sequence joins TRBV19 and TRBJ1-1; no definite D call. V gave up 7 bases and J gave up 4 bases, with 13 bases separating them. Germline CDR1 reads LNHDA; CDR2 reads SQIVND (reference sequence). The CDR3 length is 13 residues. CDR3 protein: CASTPRPGTEAFF. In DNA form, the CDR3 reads TGTGCCAGTACCCCACGCCCGGGCACTGAAGCTTTCTTT.

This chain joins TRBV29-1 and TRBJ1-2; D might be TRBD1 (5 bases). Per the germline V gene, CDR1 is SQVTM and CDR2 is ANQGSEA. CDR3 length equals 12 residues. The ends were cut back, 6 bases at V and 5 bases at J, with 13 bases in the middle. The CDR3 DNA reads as TGCAGCGTGGAGGAGGGGACTTATGGCTACACCTTC. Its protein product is CSVEEGTYGYTF.

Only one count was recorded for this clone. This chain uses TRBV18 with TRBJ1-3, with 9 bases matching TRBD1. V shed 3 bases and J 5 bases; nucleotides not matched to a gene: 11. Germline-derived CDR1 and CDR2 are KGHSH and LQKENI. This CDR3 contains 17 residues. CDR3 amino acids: CASSPKSGQGFRNTIYF. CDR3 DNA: TGTGCCAGCTCACCCAAATCGGGACAGGGTTTTCGAAACACCATATATTTT.

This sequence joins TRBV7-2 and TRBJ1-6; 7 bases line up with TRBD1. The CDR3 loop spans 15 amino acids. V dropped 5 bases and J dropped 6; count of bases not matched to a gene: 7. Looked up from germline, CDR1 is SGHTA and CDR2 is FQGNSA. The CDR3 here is CASSRRQGVNSPLHF. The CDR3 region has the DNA TGTGCCAGCAGCAGACGACAGGGTGTTAATTCACCCCTCCACTTT.

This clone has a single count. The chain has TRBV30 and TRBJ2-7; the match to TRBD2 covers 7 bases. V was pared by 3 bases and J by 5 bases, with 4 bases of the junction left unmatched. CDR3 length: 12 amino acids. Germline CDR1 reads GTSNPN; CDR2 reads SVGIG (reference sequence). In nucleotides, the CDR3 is TGTGCCTGGAGGCCCAGCGGGGACGAGCAGTACTTC. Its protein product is CAWRPSGDEQYF.

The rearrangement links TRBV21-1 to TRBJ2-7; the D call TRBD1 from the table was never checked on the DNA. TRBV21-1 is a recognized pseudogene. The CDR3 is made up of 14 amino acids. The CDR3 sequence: CASNDRDRTGEQYF. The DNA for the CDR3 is TGTGCCAGCAACGACCGAGACAGGACCGGGGAGCAGTACTTC.

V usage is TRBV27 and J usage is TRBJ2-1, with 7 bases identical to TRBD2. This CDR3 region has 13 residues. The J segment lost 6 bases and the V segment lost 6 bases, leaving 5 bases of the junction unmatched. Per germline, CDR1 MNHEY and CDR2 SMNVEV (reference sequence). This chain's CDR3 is CASSRAGSNEQFF. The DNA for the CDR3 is TGTGCCAGCAGCCGAGCGGGAAGCAATGAGCAGTTCTTC.

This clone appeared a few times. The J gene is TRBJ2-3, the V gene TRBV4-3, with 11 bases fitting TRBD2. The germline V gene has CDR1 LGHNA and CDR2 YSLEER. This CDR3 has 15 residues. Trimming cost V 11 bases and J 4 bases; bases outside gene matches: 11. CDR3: CASAHSGGAADTQYF. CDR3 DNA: TGCGCCTCCGCCCATAGCGGGGGGGCCGCAGATACGCAGTATTTT.

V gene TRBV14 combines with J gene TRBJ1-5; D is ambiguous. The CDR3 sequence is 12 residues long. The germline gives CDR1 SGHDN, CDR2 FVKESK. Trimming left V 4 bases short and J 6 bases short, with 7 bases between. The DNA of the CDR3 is TGTGCCAGCAGCCCCACAGCTCAGCCCCAGCATTTT. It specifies CASSPTAQPQHF.